Below are 3 T cell receptor beta chains sequenced from a single sample in a study of identical twins. TCRdb itself ran the 5' RACE reads through MiXCR, one entry per CDR3 protein. Here the sample spans under 1 million distinct CDR3 sequences, more than 9% being singletons. The same data also went into a second study, on yellow fever vaccine responses in identical twins.

Sequencing was performed on PBMCs. The receptor source for this set is a woman under 30 in good health.

This clonotype showed up just a few times. The chain links TRBV12-3 or TRBV12-4 to TRBJ1-2, with 7 bases that match TRBD1. V lost 2 bases to trimming and J lost 3 bases; unmatched junction nucleotides: 9. This CDR3 is built from 16 residues. The CDR3 nucleotides are TGTGCCAGCAGTTTATTCGGAGGGGGCGCGTACTATGGCTACACCTTC. Translating it yields CASSLFGGGAYYGYTF.

The V and J genes are TRBV20-1 and TRBJ2-1; TRBD2 aligns across 11 bases. Germline CDR1 and CDR2: DFQATT and SNEGSKA (reference sequence). The CDR3 is 20 amino acids. V shed 3 bases and J 0 bases; nucleotides not matched to a gene: 16. The CDR3 DNA follows: TGCAGTGCTAGGGGAATCACAACTAGCGGGGGTACTAGCTCCTACAATGAGCAGTTCTTC. This translates into CSARGITTSGGTSSYNEQFF.

The chain has TRBV12-3 or TRBV12-4 and TRBJ2-2; D is possibly TRBD1 or TRBD2 (5 bases each). CDR3 length: 15 residues. Trimming stripped 10 bases from V and 0 bases from J, with 15 bases between. CDR3 in amino acids: CAIPSGTSNTGELFF. The CDR3 nucleotides are TGTGCCATTCCCTCCGGGACGTCGAACACCGGGGAGCTGTTTTTT.